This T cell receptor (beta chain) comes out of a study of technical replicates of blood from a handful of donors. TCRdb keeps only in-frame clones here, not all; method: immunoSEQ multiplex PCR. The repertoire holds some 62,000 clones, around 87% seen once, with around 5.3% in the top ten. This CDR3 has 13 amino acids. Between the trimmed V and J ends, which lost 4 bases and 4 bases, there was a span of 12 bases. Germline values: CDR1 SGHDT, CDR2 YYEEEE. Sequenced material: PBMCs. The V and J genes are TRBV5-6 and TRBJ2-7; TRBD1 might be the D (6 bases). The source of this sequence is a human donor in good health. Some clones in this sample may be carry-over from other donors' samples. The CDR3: CASSRDTDYEQYF. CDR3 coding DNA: TGTGCCAGCAGCCGGGACACGGATTACGAGCAGTACTTC.